These 17 T cell receptor beta chains share one sample of origin, sequenced in a study of blood T cells in healthy people across ages. Primed by a sample-barcoded 5' primer and a J-beta primer mix, a second PCR proceeded for 7 to 11 cycles. TCRdb re-called the 5' RACE reads with MiXCR, one entry per CDR3 protein. Of about a million distinct CDR3 sequences in the sample, about 48% were seen once. Sequencing was carried out using blood. These receptors originate from a man aged 30-40 years in good health.

This clonotype has only a few counts. The CDR3 DNA follows: TGTGCCAGCAGTTCCCCGGGGACTAGCGGGGCCCAAGAGACCCAGTACTTC. Its protein product is CASSSPGTSGAQETQYF. The J gene is TRBJ2-5, the V gene TRBV27; 13 bases are shared with TRBD2. The CDR3 spans 17 residues. Germline V gene sequence: CDR1 MNHEY, CDR2 SMNVEV (reference sequence). V dropped 4 bases and J dropped 1; count of bases not matched to a gene: 6.

The rearrangement uses TRBV7-2 and TRBJ1-1, with D possibly TRBD1 on 5 matching bases. Germline V gives CDR1 SGHTA, CDR2 FQGNSA. The CDR3 covers 12 residues. Trimming pared 2 bases from V and 9 bases from J, leaving 10 bases between. Written as DNA, the CDR3 is TGTGCCAGCAGCTTAAACAGACAGAAAGCTTTCTTT. Translated: CASSLNRQKAFF. Supplemented by reference TRBV7-2 and TRBJ1-1, the full variable domain reads GAGVSQSPSNKVTEKGKDVELRCDPISGHTALYWYRQSLGQGLEFLIYFQGNSAPDKSGLPSDRFSAERTGGSVSTLTIQRTQQEDSAVYLCASSLNRQKAFFGQGTRLTVV.

CDR3 nucleotides: TGCAGCGTTGAAAGGGTCGCTAACTATGGCTACACCTTC. The encoded protein is CSVERVANYGYTF. The V call is TRBV29-1, the J call TRBJ1-2; the D is unclear. The CDR3 is made up of 13 amino acids. Germline values: CDR1 SQVTM, CDR2 ANQGSEA. V was shortened by 2 bases and J by 0 bases, with 7 bases between the two germline ends.

This sequence joins TRBV11-2 and TRBJ2-1; D is unclear. Germline V gene data show CDR1 as SGHAT and CDR2 as FQNNGV. V was clipped by 7 bases and J by 7 bases, with 20 bases between them. The length of the CDR3 is 15 residues. The CDR3 nucleotides read TGTGCCAGCACCAGAACCACAGCCCGGAATAATGAGCAGTTCTTC. It translates to CASTRTTARNNEQFF.

This chain connects TRBV7-2 to TRBJ2-1; no definite D call. The CDR3 is 16 amino acids. The V and J ends lost 5 bases and 3 bases respectively, with 17 bases between them. The germline V gene encodes CDR1 SGHTA and CDR2 FQGNSA. As DNA, the CDR3 is TGTGCCAGCAGCCCCATGCCTGGGCTCTACTACAATGAGCAGTTCTTC. This sequence encodes CASSPMPGLYYNEQFF.

The rearrangement joins TRBV29-1 to TRBJ2-7, with 10 bases lining up with TRBD1. Losses at the gene ends were 7 bases for V and 7 bases for J; bases not matched to a gene: 13. CDR3 length equals 14 residues. The germline gives CDR1 SQVTM, CDR2 ANQGSEA. The CDR3 sequence: CSARPGQGFSEQYF. The DNA of the CDR3 is TGCAGCGCCCGACCGGGACAGGGGTTTAGTGAGCAGTACTTC.

This clonotype has only one observation. The chain couples TRBV28 to TRBJ2-7; D may be TRBD1 (6 bases). The CDR3 runs to 15 residues. Germline CDR1 and CDR2: MDHEN and SYDVKM. V dropped 5 bases and J dropped 1 base, with 15 bases sitting between them. The CDR3 protein is CASSGSDRPSYEQYF. CDR3 in DNA: TGTGCCAGCAGTGGGTCCGACAGGCCGTCCTACGAGCAGTACTTC.

This clonotype has a handful of counts. This chain uses TRBV4-1 with TRBJ2-1; D is undetermined. This CDR3 spans 15 amino acids. Germline loops: CDR1 MGHRA, CDR2 YSYEKL. Trimming pared 3 bases from V and 3 bases from J, leaving 12 bases between. The CDR3 sequence is CASSHPGPNYNEQFF. The DNA for the CDR3 is TGCGCCAGCAGCCACCCCGGGCCGAACTACAATGAGCAGTTCTTC.

The J gene is TRBJ2-3, the V gene TRBV7-3; D may be TRBD1 or TRBD2 (6 bases each). Trimming left V 4 bases short and J 5 bases short, with 13 bases between. CDR1 is SGHTA, CDR2 FQGTGA, per germline. This CDR3 is 14 amino acids long. The CDR3 here is CASSSIQGGDTQYF. The CDR3 DNA reads TGTGCCAGCAGCTCTATACAGGGAGGAGATACGCAGTATTTT.

The V gene is TRBV18, the J gene TRBJ2-7; the D gene is possibly TRBD1 (5 bases). Looked up from germline, CDR1 is KGHSH and CDR2 is LQKENI. V was pared by 2 bases and J by 1 base, with 9 bases between. This CDR3 is built from 14 residues. The CDR3 region is CASSPVTASYEQYF. The CDR3 bases are TGTGCCAGCTCACCAGTGACAGCATCCTACGAGCAGTACTTC.

The chain uses TRBV6-1 and TRBJ2-7; the D is unclear. The CDR3 totals 15 residues. CDR1 and CDR2 from the germline V gene are MNHNS and SASEGT. Trimming left V 1 base short and J 2 bases short, with 12 bases between. The CDR3 spells CASSEGGQSPYEQYF. The CDR3 DNA follows: TGTGCCAGCAGTGAAGGTGGGCAGTCCCCCTACGAGCAGTACTTC.

This clonotype was observed a few times. J is TRBJ2-3 and V is TRBV6-6; 8 nucleotides align to TRBD2. The CDR3 spans 17 residues. CDR1 is MNHNY and CDR2 is SVGAGI in the germline V gene (reference sequence). The J segment lost 0 bases and the V segment lost 3 bases, leaving 8 bases of the junction unmatched. For the CDR3, the DNA is TGTGCCAGCAGTTATTCATTTAGCGGGGCTAGCACAGATACGCAGTATTTT. Translation: CASSYSFSGASTDTQYF.

For the CDR3, the DNA is TGCGCCAGCAGCCAACCGACAGCTAGCTCCTACAATGAGCAGTTCTTC. Translation gives CASSQPTASSYNEQFF. The chain is built from TRBV4-1 and TRBJ2-1; perhaps TRBD1 as D (5 bases). This CDR3 region has 16 residues. The V gene lost 2 bases and the J gene lost 0 bases, with 11 bases spanning the gap. CDR1 and CDR2 from the germline V gene are MGHRA and YSYEKL.

V is TRBV6-5 and J is TRBJ2-1; D is possibly TRBD2 (5 bases). The germline CDR1 and CDR2 sequences are MNHEY and SVGAGI. The CDR3 sequence is 14 residues long. V was cut by 7 bases and J by 9 bases, with 19 bases left in between. In DNA form, the CDR3 reads TGTGCCAGCACCAGAGCCTTCCGGGGTGGTGAGCAGTTCTTC. This gives the protein CASTRAFRGGEQFF.

This clonotype was counted at least ten times. The rearrangement uses TRBV4-2 and TRBJ1-2, with D possibly matching TRBD1 (5 bases). Germline V gives CDR1 LGHNA, CDR2 YNFKEQ. Trimming stripped 4 bases from V and 8 bases from J, with 14 bases between. The CDR3 runs 13 residues. This chain's CDR3 is CASSLRGDDGYTF. The CDR3 region has the DNA TGTGCCAGCAGCCTTCGGGGGGACGACGGCTACACCTTC.

This clonotype was detected once. The rearrangement links TRBV9 to TRBJ2-5; TRBD2 matches 8 bases. The CDR3 is 15 residues long. The germline gives CDR1 SGDLS, CDR2 YYNGEE. Unmatched junction bases numbered 13, after V lost 1 base and J lost 11 bases. CDR3 sequence: CASSVSGTRFDEQYF. CDR3 sequence (DNA): TGTGCCAGCAGCGTATCTGGGACTAGGTTCGATGAGCAGTACTTC.

J is TRBJ1-2 and V is TRBV10-3, with 12 bases identical to TRBD1. Per the germline V gene, CDR1 is ENHRY and CDR2 is SYGVKD. The trim removed 2 bases at V and 6 bases at J, leaving 4 bases unmatched. There are 15 residues in the CDR3. CDR3 bases: TGTGCCATCAGTGAGGCGGGACAGGGGGCGAATGGCTACACCTTC. Translating it yields CAISEAGQGANGYTF.